The 2 T cell receptor beta chains below were found in one sample sequenced in a study of tumor-infiltrating lymphocytes in primary liver carcinoma. Both blood RNA, taken from unsorted whole blood, and germline DNA were extracted. With roughly 500 ng total RNA as template and a constant-region primer, TCR beta cDNA was made. ARM-PCR, slightly modified, supplied the TCR beta libraries through three nested multiplex PCR rounds. With TRBV1-TRBV30 forward primers and a C-beta reverse primer, the first two PCR rounds were run for about 10 cycles each. MiXCR, run by TCRdb on the multiplex PCR reads, gives a single entry per CDR3 protein. Among fewer than 350,000 distinct CDR3 sequences, 60% to 80% were seen once, and the ten largest hold approximately 9%. What was sequenced was peripheral blood. The receptors stem from a man aged 35-49 years with primary liver carcinoma and hepatitis B virus infection.

The chain links TRBV11-1 to TRBJ2-7, with no clear D. Germline CDR1 reads SGHAT; CDR2 reads FQDESV (reference sequence). This CDR3 region has 13 residues. V was shortened by 8 bases and J by 7 bases, with 18 bases between the two germline ends. DNA for the CDR3: TGTGCCAGCGAACGTGGGTGGGTGCAGGAGCAGTACTTC. This sequence encodes CASERGWVQEQYF.

Comments on this clonotype: This may be a read error, as it is one base from a much larger clone. This rearrangement joins TRBV6-5 to TRBJ1-4; the D gene is possibly TRBD1 (6 bases). The CDR3 loop spans 13 amino acids. Germline lookup yields CDR1 MNHEY and CDR2 SVGAGI. Trimming removed 10 bases at V and 3 bases at J, with 12 bases between. CDR3 protein: CATMGAANEKLFF. CDR3 nucleotides: TGTGCCACCATGGGGGCAGCTAATGAAAAACTGTTTTTT.